Sequencing of this TCR beta chain was carried out in a study of blood T cells in healthy people across ages. CDR1 is MDHEN, CDR2 SYDVKM, per germline. Deletions cut 2 bases from V and 11 bases from J, with 18 bases between. This CDR3 is 14 amino acids long. Per individual sample, total RNA of at least 5.5 micrograms was extracted. A sample-barcoded 5' primer and a J-beta primer mix were used in a second PCR of about 6 to 12 cycles. TCRdb re-called the 5' RACE reads with MiXCR, one entry per CDR3 protein. Here the sample spans 780,000 or so distinct CDR3 sequences, just over 55% being singletons. The sequence was collected from a man aged 35 to 55 in good health. V usage is TRBV28 and J usage is TRBJ2-5; D possibly corresponds to TRBD1 (7 bases). The sequencing input was blood. CDR3 in amino acids: CASSLQGGYNEQYF. CDR3 in DNA: TGTGCCAGCAGTTTACAGGGGGGCTACAATGAGCAGTACTTC.